These 20 T cell receptor beta chains were all obtained from the same sample, sequenced in a study of T-cell memory formation after mild COVID-19. A single record per CDR3 protein comes from TCRdb applying MiXCR to the 5' RACE reads. The sample includes hundreds of thousands of distinct CDR3 sequences, more than 15% seen only once; the top ten take approximately 12%. The material sequenced was PBMCs or a T cell subset sorted from them (not recorded which). The receptors derive from an adult woman who had mild COVID-19 (a few samples of this study predate the infection). Cell type and time point are not known.

This clonotype showed up just a few times. CDR3 nucleotides: TGTGCCAGCAGACCCGACTGGCTAGCGGGGGCACACACCGGGGAGCTGTTTTTT. Translating it yields CASRPDWLAGAHTGELFF. The chain couples TRBV7-9 to TRBJ2-2; 10 bases agree with TRBD2. The CDR3 loop spans 18 amino acids. The germline gives CDR1 SEHNR, CDR2 FQNEAQ (reference sequence). The ends lost 6 bases at V and 3 bases at J; junction bases unmatched: 13.

This clonotype was counted many times. J is TRBJ2-7 and V is TRBV28; the D gene is possibly TRBD1 (5 bases). The CDR3 length is 11 residues. Deletions cut 4 bases from V and 9 bases from J, with 10 bases between. CDR1 is MDHEN and CDR2 is SYDVKM in the germline V gene. The CDR3 sequence is CASSSDIRQYF. CDR3 nucleotides: TGTGCCAGCAGTTCGGACATCAGGCAGTACTTC.

This clonotype was seen a handful of times. The chain joins TRBV29-1 to TRBJ1-5; D perhaps matches TRBD1 (6 bases). The CDR3 runs to 13 residues. With 6 bases removed from V and 6 bases from J, the gap between germline ends came to 15 bases. CDR1 SQVTM and CDR2 ANQGSEA come from the germline V gene. The CDR3 loop reads CSVVGQFGQPQHF. CDR3 coding DNA: TGCAGCGTAGTCGGACAGTTCGGTCAGCCCCAGCATTTT.

This clonotype was seen a few times. It is unclear where the CDR3 begins or ends on the DNA, so no DNA is shown, and the CDR3 is as TCRdb lists it. V usage is TRBV12-3 or TRBV12-4 and J usage is TRBJ2-1; the D call TRBD2 from the table was never checked on the DNA. The CDR3 sequence runs 15 residues, both termini included. CDR3 loop: CASILVAGGGNEQFF.

This chain links TRBV6-2 or TRBV6-3 with TRBJ2-7; possible D gene TRBD2, 6 bases. This CDR3 comprises 15 residues. V was clipped by 4 bases and J by 2 bases, with 15 bases between them. Germline-derived CDR1 and CDR2 are MNHEY and SVGEGT. The CDR3 reads CASSWGSGETYEQYF. DNA of the CDR3: TGTGCCAGCAGTTGGGGGTCGGGGGAGACCTACGAGCAGTACTTC.

This clonotype was detected a few times. CDR3 coding DNA: TGTGCCAGCAGCCCACGGGAGGGGGCAGGATACGAGCAGTACTTC. As protein: CASSPREGAGYEQYF. The J gene is TRBJ2-7, the V gene TRBV9; a weak D match, TRBD2 (8 bases). The germline gives CDR1 SGDLS, CDR2 YYNGEE. Trimming cost V 4 bases and J 4 bases, with 18 bases left between them. The CDR3 totals 15 residues.

The chain links TRBV5-1 to TRBJ2-1; possible D gene TRBD2, 6 bases. This CDR3 region has 15 residues. Trimming took 6 bases from V and 0 from J, leaving 13 bases between them. Per the germline V gene, CDR1 is SGHRS and CDR2 is YFSETQ. This CDR3 is CASNLYGSSYNEQFF. The CDR3 DNA reads as TGCGCCAGCAATCTCTACGGGAGCTCCTACAATGAGCAGTTCTTC. The full variable domain, rest sourced from reference TRBV5-1 and TRBJ2-1, is KAGVTQTPRYLIKTRGQQVTLSCSPISGHRSVSWYQQTPGQGLQFLFEYFSETQRNKGNFPGRFSGRQFSNSRSEMNVSTLELGDSALYLCASNLYGSSYNEQFFGPGTRLTVL.

Only one count was recorded for this clonotype. The V and J genes are TRBV19 and TRBJ2-3; D remains unclear. CDR3 length: 15 amino acids. V dropped 2 bases and J dropped 2 bases, with 11 bases sitting between them. Germline V gene sequence: CDR1 LNHDA, CDR2 SQIVND (reference sequence). The CDR3 is CASSILVKPTDTQYF. In DNA form, the CDR3 reads TGTGCCAGTAGTATACTGGTTAAACCCACAGATACGCAGTATTTT. Together with reference TRBV19 and TRBJ2-3, the CDR3 gives the full variable domain: DGGITQSPKYLFRKEGQNVTLSCEQNLNHDAMYWYRQDPGQGLRLIYYSQIVNDFQKGDIAEGYSVSREKKESFPLTVTSAQKNPTAFYLCASSILVKPTDTQYFGPGTRLTVL.

The V gene is TRBV19, the J gene TRBJ2-7; no clear D. Trimming removed 3 bases at V and 0 bases at J, with 9 bases between. Germline loops: CDR1 LNHDA, CDR2 SQIVND (reference sequence). CDR3 length equals 14 residues. The CDR3 nucleotides are TGTGCCAGTAGTATCTCTCCAGGCTCCTACGAGCAGTACTTC. It encodes CASSISPGSYEQYF.

The chain has TRBV12-3 or TRBV12-4 and TRBJ1-5; D gene unclear. V lost 5 bases to trimming and J lost 4 bases, with 9 bases between them. The CDR3 spans 13 residues. The chain's CDR3 is CASSAGENQPQHF. CDR3 coding DNA: TGTGCCAGCAGTGCCGGGGAAAATCAGCCCCAGCATTTT.

This clonotype was detected only a few times. The rearrangement links TRBV5-5 to TRBJ2-2; TRBD1 matches at 10 bases. CDR3 length equals 17 residues. Germline V gives CDR1 SGHKS, CDR2 YYEKEE (reference sequence). V lost 4 bases and J lost 2; bases outside the gene matches: 8. The CDR3: CASSQGTGEVNTGELFF. For the CDR3, the DNA is TGTGCCAGCAGCCAAGGGACAGGGGAAGTTAACACCGGGGAGCTGTTTTTT.

The chain couples TRBV5-1 to TRBJ2-1; 12 bases agree with TRBD2. CDR1 SGHRS and CDR2 YFSETQ come from the germline V gene. V trimming: 2 bases; J trimming: 10 bases; junction bases outside the gene matches: 7. The length of the CDR3 is 15 residues. This CDR3 is CASSLTSGRQEEQFF. In DNA, the CDR3 is TGCGCCAGCAGCTTAACTAGCGGGAGGCAAGAGGAGCAGTTCTTC. Supplemented by reference TRBV5-1 and TRBJ2-1, the full variable domain reads KAGVTQTPRYLIKTRGQQVTLSCSPISGHRSVSWYQQTPGQGLQFLFEYFSETQRNKGNFPGRFSGRQFSNSRSEMNVSTLELGDSALYLCASSLTSGRQEEQFFGPGTRLTVL.

V usage is TRBV20-1 and J usage is TRBJ1-5; D is possibly TRBD1 (6 bases). The germline gives CDR1 DFQATT, CDR2 SNEGSKA (reference sequence). The CDR3 consists of 14 residues. The V end lost 6 bases, the J end lost 1 base, and 13 bases lay between the germline ends. CDR3 in DNA: TGCAGTGCCCAGCGGGGGGCGAGCAATCAGCCCCAGCATTTT. Protein product: CSAQRGASNQPQHF.

This clonotype was counted only a few times. The chain carries TRBV4-1 and TRBJ2-1, with D unresolved. Trimming took off 1 base at V and 4 bases at J, with 14 bases between the two ends. The CDR3 length is 16 residues. Germline CDR1 reads MGHRA; CDR2 reads YSYEKL. Written as DNA, the CDR3 is TGCGCCAGCAGCCAAGCTCCAGGCCCCTTGTACAATGAGCAGTTCTTC. This translates into CASSQAPGPLYNEQFF.

This clonotype was detected only a few times. The chain recombines TRBV20-1 with TRBJ2-1, with 14 bases fitting TRBD2. CDR3 length: 15 residues. The germline gives CDR1 DFQATT, CDR2 SNEGSKA (reference sequence). V gave up 6 bases and J gave up 4 bases; unmatched junction bases: 5. The CDR3 bases are TGCAGTGCCAGACTAGCGGGAGGGCCTTACAATGAGCAGTTCTTC. This translates into CSARLAGGPYNEQFF.

This CDR3 is CASSQGSTLNYGYTF. The CDR3 DNA sequence: TGTGCCAGCAGCCAAGGGTCGACATTGAACTATGGCTACACCTTC. The chain recombines TRBV3-1 with TRBJ1-2; D is unclear. V lost 1 base to trimming and J lost 2 bases, with 11 bases between them. Germline CDR1 reads LGHDT; CDR2 reads YNNKEL (reference sequence). The CDR3 covers 15 residues.

Many counts were recorded for this clonotype. The CDR3 DNA is TGTGCCAGCAGTCCCCGGACAGGGGGCTCCTACGAGCAGTACTTC. Its protein product is CASSPRTGGSYEQYF. J is TRBJ2-7 and V is TRBV6-2 or TRBV6-3; 10 bases align to TRBD1. From germline, CDR1 is MNHEY and CDR2 SVGEGT. The V segment lost 5 bases and the J segment 0 bases; nucleotides outside the gene matches: 4. CDR3 length: 15 residues.

Only a few counts were recorded for this clonotype. This chain uses TRBV12-3 or TRBV12-4 with TRBJ2-7, with 7 bases fitting TRBD1. V dropped 5 bases and J dropped 0; count of bases not matched to a gene: 7. CDR3 length: 15 residues. The CDR3 sequence: CASSVRQGISYEQYF. CDR3 coding DNA: TGTGCCAGCAGTGTCCGACAGGGAATCTCCTACGAGCAGTACTTC.

CDR3 protein: CSGGGRLSYEQYF. CDR3 coding DNA: TGCAGCGGGGGGGGACGACTCTCCTACGAGCAGTACTTC. V gene TRBV29-1 combines with J gene TRBJ2-7; TRBD2 matches 7 bases. The V gene's germline CDR1 is SQVTM and CDR2 ANQGSEA. The trim removed 7 bases at V and 0 bases at J, leaving 6 bases unmatched. The length of the CDR3 is 13 residues.

The chain joins TRBV24-1 to TRBJ2-7, with 8 bases fitting TRBD2. The CDR3 totals 16 residues. From germline, CDR1 is KGHDR and CDR2 SFDVKD. Trimming took 4 bases from V and 5 from J; bases not matched to a gene: 12. CDR3 sequence (DNA): TGTGCCACCAGTGAGAATAGCGGGAACTTCATCAACGAGCAGTACTTC. Translation gives CATSENSGNFINEQYF.